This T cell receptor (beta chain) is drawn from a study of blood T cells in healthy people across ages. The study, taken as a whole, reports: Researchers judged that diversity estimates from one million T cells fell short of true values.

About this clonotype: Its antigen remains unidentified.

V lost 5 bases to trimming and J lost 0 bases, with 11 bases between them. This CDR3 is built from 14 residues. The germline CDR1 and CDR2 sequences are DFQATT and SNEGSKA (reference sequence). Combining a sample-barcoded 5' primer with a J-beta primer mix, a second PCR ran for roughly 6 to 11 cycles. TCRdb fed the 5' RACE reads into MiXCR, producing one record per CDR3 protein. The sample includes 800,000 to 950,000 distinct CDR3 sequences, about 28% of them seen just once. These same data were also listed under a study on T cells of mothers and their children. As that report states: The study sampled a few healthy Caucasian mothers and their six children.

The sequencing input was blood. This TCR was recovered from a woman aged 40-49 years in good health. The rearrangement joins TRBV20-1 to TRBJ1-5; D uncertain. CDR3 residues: CSAPVLNSNQPQHF. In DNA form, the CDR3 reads TGCAGTGCTCCGGTTTTGAATAGCAATCAGCCCCAGCATTTT.